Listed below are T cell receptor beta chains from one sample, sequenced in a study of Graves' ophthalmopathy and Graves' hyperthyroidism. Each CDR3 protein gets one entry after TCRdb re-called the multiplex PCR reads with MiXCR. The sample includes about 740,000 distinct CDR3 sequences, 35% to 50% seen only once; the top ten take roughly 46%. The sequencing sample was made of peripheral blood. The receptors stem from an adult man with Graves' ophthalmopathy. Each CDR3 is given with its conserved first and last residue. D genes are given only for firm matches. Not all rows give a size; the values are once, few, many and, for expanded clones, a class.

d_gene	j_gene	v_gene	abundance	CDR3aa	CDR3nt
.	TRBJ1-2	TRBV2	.	CASSMRDYGYTF	TGTGCCAGCAGTATGCGGGATTATGGCTACACCTTC
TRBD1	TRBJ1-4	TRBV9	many	CASSAGTGGQEKLFF	TGTGCCAGCAGTGCCGGGACAGGGGGTCAGGAAAAACTGTTTTTT
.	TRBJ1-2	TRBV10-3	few	CASRRTAVNYGYTF	TGTGCCAGCAGGAGGACAGCTGTCAACTATGGCTACACCTTC
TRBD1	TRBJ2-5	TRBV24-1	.	CATSDPGTGEERETQYF	TGTGCCACCAGTGACCCAGGGACAGGGGAGGAACGGGAGACCCAGTACTTC
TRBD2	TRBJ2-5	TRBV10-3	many	CATSGGGHQETQYF	TGTGCCACATCGGGGGGGGGCCACCAAGAGACCCAGTACTTC
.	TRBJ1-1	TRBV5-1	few	CASSIDGQGRATEAFF	TGCGCCAGCAGCATTGATGGTCAGGGGAGGGCCACTGAAGCTTTCTTT
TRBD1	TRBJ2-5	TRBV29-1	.	CSGRDRGWETQYF	TGCAGCGGACGGGACAGGGGCTGGGAGACCCAGTACTTC
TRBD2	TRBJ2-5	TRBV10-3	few	CAIRGLASGSTYQETQYF	TGTGCCATCAGGGGCCTGGCTAGCGGGAGCACGTACCAAGAGACCCAGTACTTC
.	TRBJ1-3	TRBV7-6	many	CASSLEAAVQNTIYF	TGTGCCAGCAGCTTAGAAGCGGCGGTGCAAAACACCATATATTTT
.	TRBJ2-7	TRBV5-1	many	CASATDSLSYEQYF	TGCGCCAGCGCTACCGATAGCCTCTCCTACGAGCAGTACTTC
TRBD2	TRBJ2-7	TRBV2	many	CASSVAGQYEQYF	TGTGCCAGCAGTGTAGCGGGGCAATACGAGCAGTACTTC
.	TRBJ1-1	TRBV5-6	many	CASSLAGPFEAFF	TGTGCCAGCAGCTTGGCAGGTCCATTCGAAGCTTTCTTT
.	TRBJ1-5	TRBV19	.	CASTEAGAGDYQPQHF	TGTGCCAGTACCGAGGCCGGGGCAGGGGATTATCAGCCCCAGCATTTT
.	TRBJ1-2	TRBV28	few	CASRLKGYGYTF	TGTGCCAGCAGACTTAAGGGCTATGGCTACACCTTC
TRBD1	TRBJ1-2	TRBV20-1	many	CSARDPRGYDGYTF	TGCAGTGCTAGAGACCCCAGGGGGTACGATGGCTACACCTTC
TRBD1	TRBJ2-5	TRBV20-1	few	CSATGTGEETQYF	TGCAGTGCTACCGGGACAGGGGAAGAGACCCAGTACTTC
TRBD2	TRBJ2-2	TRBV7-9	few	CASRILTSGSLIGELFF	TGTGCCAGCAGAATTCTGACTAGCGGGAGTTTAATCGGGGAGCTGTTTTTT
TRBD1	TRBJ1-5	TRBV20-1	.	CSVRGFEGQLGQPQHF	TGCAGTGTTAGAGGATTCGAGGGACAGCTCGGTCAGCCCCAGCATTTT
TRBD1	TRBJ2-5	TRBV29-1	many	CSVEKDRAETQYF	TGCAGCGTTGAGAAAGACAGGGCAGAGACCCAGTACTTC
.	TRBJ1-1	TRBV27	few	CASSLSRTVEAFF	TGTGCCAGCAGTTTATCGAGGACAGTGGAAGCTTTCTTT
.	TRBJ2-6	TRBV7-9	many	CASSLVLGSGANVLTF	TGTGCCAGCAGCTTAGTGCTAGGCTCTGGGGCCAACGTCCTGACTTTC
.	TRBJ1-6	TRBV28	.	CASSFAQGENSPLHF	TGTGCCAGCAGTTTTGCACAGGGAGAGAATTCACCCCTCCACTTT
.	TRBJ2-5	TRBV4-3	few	CASSQIGETQYF	TGCGCCAGCAGCCAAATTGGAGAGACCCAGTACTTC
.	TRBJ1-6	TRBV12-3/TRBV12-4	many	CASSLDGTDSPLHF	TGTGCCAGCAGTTTAGACGGTACCGATTCACCCCTCCACTTT
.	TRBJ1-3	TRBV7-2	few	CAEPDEAGNTIYF	TGTGCCGAGCCGGATGAAGCCGGAAACACCATATATTTT
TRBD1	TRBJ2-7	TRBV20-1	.	CSAEGTGKKLSSYEQYF	TGCAGTGCGGAGGGGACAGGAAAAAAACTGAGCTCCTACGAGCAGTACTTC
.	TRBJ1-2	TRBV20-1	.	CSARDPESLYGYTF	TGCAGTGCTAGAGACCCCGAAAGCTTATATGGCTACACCTTC
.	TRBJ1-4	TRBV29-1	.	CSVEEGASEKLFF	TGCAGCGTTGAAGAGGGGGCAAGTGAAAAACTGTTTTTT
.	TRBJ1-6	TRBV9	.	CASSQVGGSYNSPLHF	TGTGCCAGCAGCCAAGTGGGGGGCTCCTATAATTCACCCCTCCACTTT
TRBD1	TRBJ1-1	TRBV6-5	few	CASSEAYRGPEAFF	TGTGCCAGCAGTGAGGCGTACAGGGGGCCTGAAGCTTTCTTT
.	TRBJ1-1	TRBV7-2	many	CASRSMTGLNTEAFF	TGTGCCAGCCGATCCATGACAGGCTTGAACACTGAAGCTTTCTTT
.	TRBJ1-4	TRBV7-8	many	CASSLQALGEKLFF	TGTGCCAGCAGCCTACAGGCCCTGGGCGAAAAACTGTTTTTT
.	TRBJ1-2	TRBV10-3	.	CAIRPGEGRYGYTF	TGTGCCATCAGACCCGGGGAGGGGAGGTATGGCTACACCTTC
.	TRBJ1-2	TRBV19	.	CASRASRGPNYGYTF	TGTGCCAGTAGGGCTTCCAGGGGCCCTAACTATGGCTACACCTTC
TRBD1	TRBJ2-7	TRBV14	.	CAGSQDRGQAYEQYF	TGTGCCGGCAGCCAAGATAGGGGACAGGCCTACGAGCAGTACTTC
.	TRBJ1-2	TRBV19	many	CASSARARGSDYGYTF	TGTGCCAGTAGTGCCCGGGCCAGGGGAAGTGACTATGGCTACACCTTC
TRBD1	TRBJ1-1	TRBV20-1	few	CSASLRQGMNTEAFF	TGCAGTGCTAGCCTGAGACAGGGCATGAACACTGAAGCTTTCTTT
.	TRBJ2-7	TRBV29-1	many	CSATGTATYEQYF	TGCAGCGCGACCGGGACGGCAACCTACGAGCAGTACTTC
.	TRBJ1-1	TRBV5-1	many	CASSSRTNTEAFF	TGCGCCAGCAGTTCCAGGACGAACACTGAAGCTTTCTTT
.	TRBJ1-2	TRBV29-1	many	CSVEDRGNWNYGYTF	TGCAGCGTTGAAGATCGAGGGAATTGGAACTATGGCTACACCTTC
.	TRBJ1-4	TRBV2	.	CASMDVREKLFF	TGTGCCAGCATGGACGTACGGGAAAAACTGTTTTTT
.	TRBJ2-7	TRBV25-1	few	CASSQIPRDGEQYF	TGTGCCAGCAGCCAAATCCCCAGGGACGGCGAGCAGTACTTC
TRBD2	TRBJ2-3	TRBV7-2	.	CASSLELLAGAWGDTQYF	TGTGCCAGCAGCTTGGAATTGCTAGCGGGAGCTTGGGGAGATACGCAGTATTTT
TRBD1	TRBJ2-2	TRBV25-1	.	CASRVTGGAWNTGELFF	TGTGCCAGTAGGGTTACAGGGGGTGCATGGAACACCGGGGAGCTGTTTTTT
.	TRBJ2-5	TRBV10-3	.	CAISSLTGVGETQYF	TGTGCCATCAGTTCCTTGACTGGGGTAGGCGAGACCCAGTACTTC
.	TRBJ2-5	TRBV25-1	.	CASTMRHQYF	TGTGCCAGCACCATGAGACACCAGTACTTC
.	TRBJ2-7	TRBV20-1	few	CSASRTTSSYEQYF	TGCAGTGCTAGTAGAACTACGAGCTCCTACGAGCAGTACTTC
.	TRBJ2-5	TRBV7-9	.	CASSLAVETQYF	TGTGCCAGCAGCTTAGCCGTGGAGACCCAGTACTTC
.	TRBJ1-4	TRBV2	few	CASSPGHFATNEKLFF	TGTGCCAGCAGTCCGGGCCACTTTGCAACTAATGAAAAACTGTTTTTT
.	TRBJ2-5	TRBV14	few	CASSHPRTDPQETQYF	TGTGCCAGCAGCCACCCCCGGACAGACCCACAAGAGACCCAGTACTTC
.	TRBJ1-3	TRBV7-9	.	CASSLEKSSGNTIYF	TGTGCCAGCAGCTTAGAGAAGAGCTCTGGAAACACCATATATTTT
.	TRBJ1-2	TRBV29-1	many	CSVDRPQNYGYTF	TGCAGCGTTGATCGGCCGCAAAACTATGGCTACACCTTC
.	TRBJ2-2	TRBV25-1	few	CASSYSPSGSGELFF	TGTGCCAGCAGTTACTCGCCGTCGGGGTCCGGGGAGCTGTTTTTT
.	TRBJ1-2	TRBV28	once	CATGLRDGYTF	TGTGCCACCGGTTTGCGGGACGGCTACACCTTC